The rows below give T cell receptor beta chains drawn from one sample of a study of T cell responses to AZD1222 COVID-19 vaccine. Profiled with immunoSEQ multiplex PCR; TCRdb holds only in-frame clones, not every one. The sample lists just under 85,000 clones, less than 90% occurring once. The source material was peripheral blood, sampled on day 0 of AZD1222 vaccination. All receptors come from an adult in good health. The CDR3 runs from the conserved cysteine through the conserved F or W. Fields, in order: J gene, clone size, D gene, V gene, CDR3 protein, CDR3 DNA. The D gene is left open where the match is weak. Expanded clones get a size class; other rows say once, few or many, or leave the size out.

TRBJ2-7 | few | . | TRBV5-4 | CASSLVGSSPYEQYF | TGTGCCAGCAGCTTGGTTGGTAGTAGCCCCTACGAGCAGTACTTC
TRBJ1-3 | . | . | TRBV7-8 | CASSLTFTGSGNTIYF | TGTGCCAGCAGCTTAACTTTCACAGGCTCTGGAAACACCATATATTTT
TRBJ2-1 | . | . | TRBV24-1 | CATSDPGTEQFF | TGTGCCACCAGTGATCCCGGGACAGAGCAGTTCTTC
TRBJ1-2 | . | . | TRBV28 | CASSLRTRGDGYTF | TGTGCCAGCAGTCTCCGGACCCGCGGGGATGGCTACACCTTC
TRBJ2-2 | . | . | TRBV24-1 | CATSEAAGSTGELFF | TGTGCCACCAGTGAGGCCGCAGGCAGCACCGGGGAGCTGTTTTTT
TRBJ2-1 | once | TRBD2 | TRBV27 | CASSLSRTSGSSEQFF | TGTGCCAGCAGTTTATCCCGGACTAGCGGGAGTAGTGAGCAGTTCTTC
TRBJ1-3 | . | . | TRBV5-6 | CASSPPNPGHPSGNTIYF | TGTGCCAGCAGCCCCCCCAATCCGGGACATCCCTCTGGAAACACCATATATTTT
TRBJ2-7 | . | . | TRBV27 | CASSFQGPYEQYF | TGTGCCAGCAGTTTTCAGGGCCCCTACGAGCAGTACTTC
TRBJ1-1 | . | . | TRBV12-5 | CASGLFGQAFF | TGTGCTAGTGGTTTATTCGGGCAAGCTTTCTTT
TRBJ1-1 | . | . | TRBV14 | CASSLVGGGTEAFF | TGTGCCAGCAGCCTCGTGGGCGGAGGGACTGAAGCTTTCTTT
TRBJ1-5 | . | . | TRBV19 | CASIAGAHQPQHF | TGTGCCAGTATCGCAGGGGCCCATCAGCCCCAGCATTTT
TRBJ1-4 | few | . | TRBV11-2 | CASSLLGEGELFF | TGTGCCAGCAGCTTACTCGGGGAGGGCGAACTGTTTTTT
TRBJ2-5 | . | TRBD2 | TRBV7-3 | CASSPRGGTRETQYF | TGTGCCAGCAGCCCACGAGGCGGGACTAGGGAGACCCAGTACTTC
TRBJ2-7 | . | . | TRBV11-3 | CASSLGTTSSGEQYF | TGTGCCAGCAGCTTAGGGACGACTTCGAGCGGCGAGCAGTACTTC
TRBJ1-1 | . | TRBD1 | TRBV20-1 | CSASGPGQNMNTEAFF | TGCAGTGCTAGTGGTCCGGGACAGAACATGAACACTGAAGCTTTCTTT
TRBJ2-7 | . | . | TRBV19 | CASSIPGVTSHEQYF | TGTGCCAGTAGTATCCCCGGGGTGACATCCCACGAGCAGTACTTC
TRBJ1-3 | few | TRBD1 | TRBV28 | CASRKDRFGNTIYF | TGTGCCAGCAGAAAGGACAGGTTTGGAAACACCATATATTTT
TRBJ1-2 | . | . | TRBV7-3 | CASSLNPGGGYTF | TGTGCCAGCAGCTTAAATCCCGGGGGCGGCTACACCTTC
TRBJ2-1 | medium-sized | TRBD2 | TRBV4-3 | CASSQDRGSAQEQFF | TGCGCCAGCAGCCAAGATCGCGGGAGTGCACAAGAGCAGTTCTTC
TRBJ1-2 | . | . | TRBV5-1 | CASSPGGLTYGYTF | TGCGCCAGCAGCCCGGGAGGACTGACCTATGGCTACACCTTC
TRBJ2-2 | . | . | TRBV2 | CASTHPGTSNTGELFF | TGTGCCAGCACCCACCCCGGGACTTCGAACACCGGGGAGCTGTTTTTT
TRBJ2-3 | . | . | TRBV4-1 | CASSQDRLVFDTQYF | TGCGCCAGCAGCCAAGATAGACTAGTATTCGATACGCAGTATTTT
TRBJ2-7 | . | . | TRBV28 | CASSLERTAYEQYF | TGTGCCAGCAGTTTAGAGAGGACAGCCTACGAGCAGTACTTC
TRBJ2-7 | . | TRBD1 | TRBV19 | CASSAPSGQGRYEQYF | TGTGCCAGTAGTGCACCCTCGGGACAGGGCCGCTACGAGCAGTACTTC
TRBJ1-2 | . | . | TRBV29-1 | CSAKGDYGYTF | TGCAGCGCCAAGGGGGACTATGGCTACACCTTC
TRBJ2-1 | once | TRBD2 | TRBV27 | CASGPTSGGYSYNEQFF | TGTGCCAGCGGACCGACTAGCGGGGGGTACTCCTACAATGAGCAGTTCTTC
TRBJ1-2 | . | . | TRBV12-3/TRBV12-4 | CASSLAGNYGYTF | TGTGCCAGCAGTTTAGCGGGGAACTATGGCTACACCTTC